This T cell receptor (beta chain) was captured in a study of control samples from healthy donors and cancer patients. Deletions cut 5 bases from V and 6 bases from J, with 7 bases between. Germline V gives CDR1 DFQATT, CDR2 SNEGSKA (reference sequence). This CDR3 contains 10 residues. A single count supports this clone. The data were produced by immunoSEQ multiplex PCR, yet TCRdb's version contains in-frame clones alone and is incomplete. The sample contains about 12,000 clones, roughly 90% of which appear only once. The sequencing input was formalin-fixed, paraffin-embedded tissue. This sequence was found in a male donor with melanoma. The rearrangement links TRBV20-1 to TRBJ1-2; D perhaps matches TRBD1 (6 bases). The CDR3 bases are TGCAGTGCTGCAGGGGATGGCTACACCTTC. Protein: CSAAGDGYTF.